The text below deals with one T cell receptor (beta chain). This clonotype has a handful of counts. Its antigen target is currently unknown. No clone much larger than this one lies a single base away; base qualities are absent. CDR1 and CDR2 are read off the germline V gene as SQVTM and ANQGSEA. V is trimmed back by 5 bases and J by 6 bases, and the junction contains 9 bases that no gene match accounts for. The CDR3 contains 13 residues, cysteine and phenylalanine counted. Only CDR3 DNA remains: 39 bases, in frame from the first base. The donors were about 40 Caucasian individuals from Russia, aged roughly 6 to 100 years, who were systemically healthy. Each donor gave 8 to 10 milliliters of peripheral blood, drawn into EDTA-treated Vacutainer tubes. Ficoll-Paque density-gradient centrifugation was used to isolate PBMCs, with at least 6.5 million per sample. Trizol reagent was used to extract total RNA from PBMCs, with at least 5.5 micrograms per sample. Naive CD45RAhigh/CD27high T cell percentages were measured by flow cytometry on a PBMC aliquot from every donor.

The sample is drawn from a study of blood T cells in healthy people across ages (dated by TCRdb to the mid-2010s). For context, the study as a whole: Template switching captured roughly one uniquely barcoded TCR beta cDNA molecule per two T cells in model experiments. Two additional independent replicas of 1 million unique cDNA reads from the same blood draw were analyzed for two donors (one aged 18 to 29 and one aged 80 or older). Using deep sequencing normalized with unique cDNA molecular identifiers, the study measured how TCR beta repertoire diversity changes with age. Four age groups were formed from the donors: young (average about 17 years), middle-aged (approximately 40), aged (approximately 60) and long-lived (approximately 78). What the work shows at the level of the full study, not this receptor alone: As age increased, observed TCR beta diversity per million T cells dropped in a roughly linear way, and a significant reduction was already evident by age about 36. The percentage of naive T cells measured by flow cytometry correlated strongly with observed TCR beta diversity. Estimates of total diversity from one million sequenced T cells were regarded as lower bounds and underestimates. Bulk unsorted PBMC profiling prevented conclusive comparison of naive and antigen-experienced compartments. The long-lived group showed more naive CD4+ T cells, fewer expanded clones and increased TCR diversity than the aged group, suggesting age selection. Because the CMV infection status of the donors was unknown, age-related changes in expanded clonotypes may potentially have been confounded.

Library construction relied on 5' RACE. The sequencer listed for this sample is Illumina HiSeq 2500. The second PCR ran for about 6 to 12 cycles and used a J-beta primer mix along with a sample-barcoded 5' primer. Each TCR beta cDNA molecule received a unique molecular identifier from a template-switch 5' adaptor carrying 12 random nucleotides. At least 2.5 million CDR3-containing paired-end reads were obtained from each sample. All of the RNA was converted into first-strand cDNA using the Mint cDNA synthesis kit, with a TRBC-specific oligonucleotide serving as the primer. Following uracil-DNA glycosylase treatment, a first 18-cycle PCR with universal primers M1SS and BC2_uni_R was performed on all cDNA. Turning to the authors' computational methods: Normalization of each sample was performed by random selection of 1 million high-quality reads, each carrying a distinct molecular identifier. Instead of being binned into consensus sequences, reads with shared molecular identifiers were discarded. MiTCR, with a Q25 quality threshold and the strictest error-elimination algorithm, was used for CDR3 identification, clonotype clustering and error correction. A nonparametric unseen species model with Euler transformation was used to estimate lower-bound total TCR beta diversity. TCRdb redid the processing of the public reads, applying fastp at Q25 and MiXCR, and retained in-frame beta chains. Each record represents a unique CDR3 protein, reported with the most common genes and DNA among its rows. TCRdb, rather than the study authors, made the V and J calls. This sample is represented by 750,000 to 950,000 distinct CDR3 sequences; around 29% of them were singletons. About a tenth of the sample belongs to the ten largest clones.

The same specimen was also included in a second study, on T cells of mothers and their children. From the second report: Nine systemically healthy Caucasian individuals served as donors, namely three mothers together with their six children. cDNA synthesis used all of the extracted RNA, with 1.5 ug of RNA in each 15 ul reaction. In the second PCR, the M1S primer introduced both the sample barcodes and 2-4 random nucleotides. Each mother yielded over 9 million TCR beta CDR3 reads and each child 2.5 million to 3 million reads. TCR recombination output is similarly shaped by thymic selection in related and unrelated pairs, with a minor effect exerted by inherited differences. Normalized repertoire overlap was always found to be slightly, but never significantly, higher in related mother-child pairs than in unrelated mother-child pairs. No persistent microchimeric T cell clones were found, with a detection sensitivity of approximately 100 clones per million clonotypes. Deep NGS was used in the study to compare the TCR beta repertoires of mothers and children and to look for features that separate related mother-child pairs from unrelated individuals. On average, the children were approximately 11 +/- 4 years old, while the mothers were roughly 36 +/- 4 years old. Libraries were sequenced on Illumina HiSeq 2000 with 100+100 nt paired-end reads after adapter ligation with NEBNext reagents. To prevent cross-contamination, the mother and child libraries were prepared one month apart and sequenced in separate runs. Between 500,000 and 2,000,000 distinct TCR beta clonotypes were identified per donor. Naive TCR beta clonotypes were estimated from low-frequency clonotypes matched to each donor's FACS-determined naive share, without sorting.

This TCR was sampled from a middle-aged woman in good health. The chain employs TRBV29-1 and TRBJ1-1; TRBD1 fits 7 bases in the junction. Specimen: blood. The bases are TGCAGCGTTATTAGGGGGCCGGACCCTGAAGCTTTCTTT. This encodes CSVIRGPDPEAFF.